The 6 T cell receptor beta chains below were found in one sample sequenced in a study of blood T cell repertoires in COVID-19. Clones were sequenced by immunoSEQ multiplex PCR, and TCRdb holds only the in-frame ones, with some missing. The sample has approximately 260,000 clones, approximately 84% seen once. Sample: peripheral blood. Receptors were obtained from a human donor in a cohort sampled during active COVID-19.

This chain links TRBV12-3 or TRBV12-4 with TRBJ2-7, with 7 bases that match TRBD1. The CDR3 sequence is 11 residues long. Germline trimming cut 5 bases from V and 7 bases from J; bases unmatched to any gene: 2. In DNA, the CDR3 is TGTGCCAGCAGTCCGGACAGGGAGCAGTACTTC. Its protein product is CASSPDREQYF.

This chain uses TRBV7-9 with TRBJ2-7, with TRBD2 matching over 9 bases. The CDR3 runs 15 residues. V lost 8 bases to trimming and J lost 2 bases; unmatched junction nucleotides: 10. The V gene's germline CDR1 is SEHNR and CDR2 FQNEAQ (reference sequence). The CDR3 protein is CASENRAGGAYEQYF. CDR3 nucleotide sequence: TGTGCCAGCGAGAACCGAGCGGGGGGCGCCTACGAGCAGTACTTC.

The chain employs TRBV5-1 and TRBJ2-7; 12 nucleotides match TRBD2. The germline CDR1 and CDR2 sequences are SGHRS and YFSETQ. Trimming took 1 base from V and 4 from J; bases not matched to a gene: 12. CDR3 size: 18 residues. The CDR3 loop is CASSLSLAGGRAIYEQYF. In DNA, the CDR3 is TGCGCCAGCAGCTTGTCACTAGCGGGGGGTCGAGCGATATACGAGCAGTACTTC.

This clone was observed a handful of times. The gene calls are TRBV19 and TRBJ2-7; 8 bases fit TRBD1. Germline CDR1 reads LNHDA; CDR2 reads SQIVND (reference sequence). CDR3 length: 14 amino acids. V shed 6 bases, J shed 0 bases, and the junction held 4 bases outside the gene matches. CDR3 amino acids: CASSWTGNSYEQYF. Written as DNA, the CDR3 is TGTGCCAGTAGCTGGACAGGGAACTCCTACGAGCAGTACTTC.

The V and J genes are TRBV29-1 and TRBJ2-7; 9 bases align to TRBD1. The V gene end was trimmed by 7 bases and the J gene end by 9 bases; junction bases not matched to a gene: 10. Germline lookup yields CDR1 SQVTM and CDR2 ANQGSEA. This CDR3 contains 12 residues. CDR3 in amino acids: CSAEGTGYVQYF. CDR3 coding DNA: TGCAGCGCCGAGGGGACAGGGTATGTGCAGTACTTC.

The table lists this clone with a few counts. The gene calls are TRBV2 and TRBJ1-2; D gene uncertain. This CDR3 comprises 15 residues. Trimming took 2 bases from V and 4 from J, leaving 14 bases between them. Germline V gene data show CDR1 as SNHLY and CDR2 as FYNNEI. Here the CDR3 DNA reads TGTGCCAGCAGTGAAAGGCAGGCGGGCGGCTATGGCTACACCTTC. Translating it yields CASSERQAGGYGYTF.